A selection of T cell receptor beta chains follows, all from one sample in a study of spatial heterogeneity in lung cancer. TCRdb passed the 5' RACE reads through MiXCR, listing each CDR3 protein once. The sample lists more than 2,500 distinct CDR3 sequences, around 9% occurring once. The sample here was normal lung tissue next to the tumor, taken at surgery. These receptors all stem from a female donor with early-stage non-small cell lung cancer. Both conserved end residues are part of each CDR3. The D gene is left open where the match is weak. Size is stated for part of the rows, as once, few or many counts, or as a class when the clone is expanded.

D: TRBD1
size: medium-sized
V: TRBV5-4
J: TRBJ2-3
DNA: TGTGCCAGCAGCTTGGAGGGGGCCGTAGATACGCAGTATTTT
CDR3: CASSLEGAVDTQYF

D: NA
size: once
V: TRBV5-5
J: TRBJ2-7
DNA: TGTGCCAGCAGCTTGGGGGCCCGTTTCCTAGGGTACGAGCAGTACTTC
CDR3: CASSLGARFLGYEQYF

D: NA
size: few
V: TRBV28
J: TRBJ2-4
DNA: TGTGCCAGCAGTTTGAGTAGCCTAAACATTCAGTACTTC
CDR3: CASSLSSLNIQYF

D: TRBD1
size: medium-sized
V: TRBV20-1
J: TRBJ2-5
DNA: TGCAGTGCCATGGACAGGGGAGAAGAGACCCAGTACTTC
CDR3: CSAMDRGEETQYF

D: NA
size: medium-sized
V: TRBV5-5
J: TRBJ1-2
DNA: TGTGCCAGCAGCTTGGGCCAGGGCGGCTATGGCTACACCTTC
CDR3: CASSLGQGGYGYTF

D: NA
size: medium-sized
V: TRBV27
J: TRBJ2-3
DNA: TGTGCCAGCAGTTCCCCCCTTTCACTAGGTTCCGATACGCAGTATTTT
CDR3: CASSSPLSLGSDTQYF

D: TRBD1
size: NA
V: TRBV20-1
J: TRBJ2-2
DNA: TGCAGTGCTCCCCGACAGGGGTCTAACACCGGGGAGCTGTTTTTT
CDR3: CSAPRQGSNTGELFF

D: NA
size: medium-sized
V: TRBV7-7
J: TRBJ2-2
DNA: TGTGCTAGCAGCTCCTCATCCGATGGGTCCGGGGAGCTGTTTTTT
CDR3: CASSSSSDGSGELFF

D: NA
size: medium-sized
V: TRBV21-1
J: TRBJ1-5
DNA: TGTGCCAGCAGCAAGGGGGACAGTGGGTTTCAGCCCCAGCATTTT
CDR3: CASSKGDSGFQPQHF

D: TRBD1
size: NA
V: TRBV29-1
J: TRBJ1-5
DNA: TGCAGCGTGGGGGACAGTCCGAATCAGCCCCAGCATTTT
CDR3: CSVGDSPNQPQHF

D: TRBD2
size: medium-sized
V: TRBV6-6
J: TRBJ2-3
DNA: TGTGCCAGCAGTGGGATTAGCGGGAGTGCAGATACGCAGTATTTT
CDR3: CASSGISGSADTQYF

D: TRBD2
size: many
V: TRBV7-3
J: TRBJ2-5
DNA: TGTGCCAGCACCCGGACCAGGACTAGCGGGAGACGAGAGACCCAGTACTTC
CDR3: CASTRTRTSGRRETQYF

D: NA
size: medium-sized
V: TRBV20-1
J: TRBJ2-7
DNA: TGCAGTGCTAGTACCCCCTACGAGCAGTACTTC
CDR3: CSASTPYEQYF

D: NA
size: medium-sized
V: TRBV27
J: TRBJ2-1
DNA: TGTGCCAGCAGTTTTTCTGGTGAGCAGTTCTTC
CDR3: CASSFSGEQFF

D: TRBD1
size: medium-sized
V: TRBV28
J: TRBJ1-5
DNA: TGTGCCATCAATCCCGGGACAGGGGTCAACCAGCCCCAGCATTTT
CDR3: CAINPGTGVNQPQHF

D: NA
size: few
V: TRBV6-1
J: TRBJ1-1
DNA: TGTGCCAGCAGTGAGGACCCAGTGCGCGTAGCTTTCTTT
CDR3: CASSEDPVRVAFF

D: TRBD2
size: medium-sized
V: TRBV28
J: TRBJ2-5
DNA: TGTGCCAGCAGTTTACGACAGACGGGAGGCCCCCGGGAGACCCAGTACTTC
CDR3: CASSLRQTGGPRETQYF

D: NA
size: medium-sized
V: TRBV10-3
J: TRBJ1-2
DNA: TGTGCCATCAGTGAGGGGAGTGTCGGAAGCTACTATGGCTACACCTTC
CDR3: CAISEGSVGSYYGYTF

D: NA
size: NA
V: TRBV28
J: TRBJ2-3
DNA: TGTGCCAGCAGTTCTACCACGGACACGGACAAGGGGCTCAGAGATACGCAGTATTTT
CDR3: CASSSTTDTDKGLRDTQYF

D: TRBD1
size: few
V: TRBV12-3/TRBV12-4
J: TRBJ1-4
DNA: TGTGCCAGCAGTTCATGGACAGGGGGCAAAGAAAAACTGTTTTTT
CDR3: CASSSWTGGKEKLFF

D: NA
size: medium-sized
V: TRBV5-4
J: TRBJ2-2
DNA: TGTGCCAGCAGTATGGCCCTCGGGGAGCTGTTTTTT
CDR3: CASSMALGELFF

D: NA
size: few
V: TRBV5-1
J: TRBJ1-1
DNA: TGCGCCAGCAGCTTCCGGGCAGGGAACACTGAAGCTTTCTTT
CDR3: CASSFRAGNTEAFF

D: NA
size: medium-sized
V: TRBV20-1
J: TRBJ1-2
DNA: TGCAGTGCTAGAGAACACAGGCCCGCGCTAGACTATGGCTACACCTTC
CDR3: CSAREHRPALDYGYTF

D: NA
size: NA
V: TRBV6-2/TRBV6-3
J: TRBJ1-1
DNA: TGTGCCAGCAGTCCGACCGTTACCGAAGCTTTCTTT
CDR3: CASSPTVTEAFF

D: NA
size: medium-sized
V: TRBV20-1
J: TRBJ2-7
DNA: TGCAGTGCCCCTAAGGCCGGGAGCTCCTACGAGCAGTACTTC
CDR3: CSAPKAGSSYEQYF

D: TRBD1
size: NA
V: TRBV4-2
J: TRBJ2-7
DNA: TGTGCCAGCAGCCAAGGCTGGGGACAGGACCGATACGAGCAGTACTTC
CDR3: CASSQGWGQDRYEQYF

D: NA
size: medium-sized
V: TRBV7-9
J: TRBJ2-7
DNA: TGTGCCAGCAGCCAGGGACTTCGCTACGAGCAGTACTTC
CDR3: CASSQGLRYEQYF

D: TRBD2
size: medium-sized
V: TRBV29-1
J: TRBJ2-3
DNA: TGCAGCGGGAGAACTAGCGAGATAAGCACAGATACGCAGTATTTT
CDR3: CSGRTSEISTDTQYF

D: NA
size: medium-sized
V: TRBV19
J: TRBJ2-1
DNA: TGTGCCAGTAGTACGGACGTCTTGAATGAGCAGTTCTTC
CDR3: CASSTDVLNEQFF

D: TRBD1
size: medium-sized
V: TRBV20-1
J: TRBJ1-6
DNA: TGCAGTGCTAAGGCAACCACCGGACAGGGGCACTTT
CDR3: CSAKATTGQGHF

D: TRBD2
size: medium-sized
V: TRBV15
J: TRBJ2-5
DNA: TGTGCCACCAGCCATCTAGCGGGAGAGACCCAGTACTTC
CDR3: CATSHLAGETQYF